These 23 T cell receptor beta chains were sequenced from one sample in a study of T cell responses to AZD1222 COVID-19 vaccine. Profiled with immunoSEQ multiplex PCR; TCRdb holds only in-frame clones, not every one. In the table there are 100,000 to 150,000 clones, about 92% of which are singletons. Sequenced material: peripheral blood, taken on day 0 of AZD1222 vaccination. Receptors originate from an adult in good health.

The count of this clone is one. The V gene is TRBV2, the J gene TRBJ2-5, with D unclear. Germline loops: CDR1 SNHLY, CDR2 FYNNEI. Trimming shortened V by 6 bases and J by 5 bases, and 13 bases separated the two germline ends. CDR3 length: 13 amino acids. The DNA of the CDR3 is TGTGCCAGCAGCACCTCCGTCTGGGAGACCCAGTACTTC. Protein sequence: CASSTSVWETQYF.

The CDR3 DNA is TGTGCCAGCAGCAAACCCGGACCGGGACGGGACAATGAGCAGTTCTTC. It translates to CASSKPGPGRDNEQFF. This chain links TRBV21-1 with TRBJ2-1. TRBV21-1 is annotated as a pseudogene. This CDR3 contains 16 residues.

The rearrangement uses TRBV6-5 and TRBJ1-4; D gene uncertain. Germline V gene lookup returns CDR1 MNHEY and CDR2 SVGAGI. Trimming shortened V by 0 bases and J by 2 bases, and 10 bases separated the two germline ends. The CDR3 spans 16 residues. CDR3 amino acids: CASSYSGVLTNEKLFF. CDR3 bases: TGTGCCAGCAGTTACTCCGGAGTGCTCACTAATGAAAAACTGTTTTTT.

The rearrangement uses TRBV5-5 and TRBJ1-5; no clear D. The CDR3 loop spans 14 amino acids. Trimming took 5 bases from V and 7 from J, leaving 16 bases between them. The germline gives CDR1 SGHKS, CDR2 YYEKEE (reference sequence). CDR3 region: CASSQTPGSQPQHF. The CDR3 bases are TGTGCCAGCAGTCAAACACCGGGGTCACAGCCCCAGCATTTT.

The chain has TRBV18 and TRBJ2-7; D is perhaps TRBD1 (6 bases). V lost 0 bases, J lost 9 bases, and 15 bases lay in between. The germline V gene has CDR1 KGHSH and CDR2 LQKENI. The CDR3 extends over 14 amino acids. The CDR3 DNA follows: TGTGCCAGCTCACCACCCGGCCTAATAGGGGGGCAGTACTTC. Translating gives CASSPPGLIGGQYF.

The rearrangement links TRBV2 to TRBJ1-6; the match to TRBD1 covers 7 bases. This CDR3 is built from 14 residues. CDR1 and CDR2 (germline): SNHLY, FYNNEI. Unmatched junction bases numbered 4, after V lost 4 bases and J lost 7 bases. The CDR3 DNA follows: TGTGCCAGCAGTGTAGAGGGGGCGAATTCACCCCTCCACTTT. It encodes CASSVEGANSPLHF. Together with reference TRBV2 and TRBJ1-6, the CDR3 gives the full variable domain: EPEVTQTPSHQVTQMGQEVILRCVPISNHLYFYWYRQILGQKVEFLVSFYNNEISEKSEIFDDQFSVERPDGSNFTLKIRSTKLEDSAMYFCASSVEGANSPLHFGNGTRLTVT.

The chain is built from TRBV21-1 and TRBJ1-3. TRBV21-1 is annotated as a pseudogene. The CDR3 has 16 amino acids. The CDR3 region has the DNA TGTGCCAGCAGCAAAGAAGAGGTATCCTCTGGAAACACCATATATTTT. Protein product: CASSKEEVSSGNTIYF.

The chain employs TRBV19 and TRBJ2-1; D may match TRBD1 or TRBD2 (5 bases each). V was clipped by 6 bases and J by 4 bases, with 16 bases between them. This CDR3 is 15 amino acids long. The germline CDR1 and CDR2 sequences are LNHDA and SQIVND (reference sequence). The CDR3 spells CASSYRGDPYNEQFF. The CDR3 DNA follows: TGTGCCAGTAGCTATCGAGGGGATCCTTACAATGAGCAGTTCTTC.

The genes are TRBV9 and TRBJ2-1; 8 bases are a match to TRBD2. The CDR3 is 17 residues long. V was clipped by 0 bases and J by 1 base; unmatched bases: 6. Looked up from germline, CDR1 is SGDLS and CDR2 is YYNGEE. CDR3 sequence (DNA): TGTGCCAGCAGCGTAGAGACTAGCGTTGTTTCCTACAATGAGCAGTTCTTC. As protein: CASSVETSVVSYNEQFF.

The chain uses TRBV3-1 (or the pseudogene TRBV3-2) and TRBJ2-7, with D maybe TRBD2 (6 bases). The CDR3 is 12 amino acids. Germline V gives CDR1 LGHDT, CDR2 YNNKEL (reference sequence). The ends were cut back, 2 bases at V and 6 bases at J, with 8 bases in the middle. The CDR3 DNA is TGTGCCAGCAGCCAATTGGGGGGCGAGCAGTACTTC. As protein: CASSQLGGEQYF.

The chain combines TRBV4-1 with TRBJ1-4, with D possibly TRBD1 on 5 matching bases. Per the germline V gene, CDR1 is MGHRA and CDR2 is YSYEKL. This CDR3 has 17 residues. Trimming removed 2 bases from V and 8 bases from J, with 21 bases in between. The CDR3, as DNA: TGCGCCAGCAGCCAAATCAGGCCGGCAGGGCGGAGGGAAAAACTGTTTTTT. It yields the protein CASSQIRPAGRREKLFF.

This clone was seen a single time. The chain combines TRBV19 with TRBJ2-7, with TRBD1 as a possible D gene (5 bases). The CDR3 is 13 amino acids. The V gene lost 3 bases and the J gene lost 0 bases, with 6 bases spanning the gap. CDR1 and CDR2 (germline): LNHDA, SQIVND (reference sequence). The CDR3: CASSIQGSYEQYF. In nucleotides, the CDR3 is TGTGCCAGTAGTATCCAGGGCTCCTACGAGCAGTACTTC. Looking up the rest from reference TRBV19 and TRBJ2-7 gives the full variable domain: DGGITQSPKYLFRKEGQNVTLSCEQNLNHDAMYWYRQDPGQGLRLIYYSQIVNDFQKGDIAEGYSVSREKKESFPLTVTSAQKNPTAFYLCASSIQGSYEQYFGPGTRLTVT.

The chain joins TRBV29-1 to TRBJ1-2, with TRBD1 matching over 9 bases. Looked up from germline, CDR1 is SQVTM and CDR2 is ANQGSEA. The CDR3 is 14 residues long. Trimming at V came to 3 bases and at J to 7 bases, leaving 9 bases not matched to a gene. The DNA of the CDR3 is TGCAGCGTTGAGGGGACAGGGATCGGCGTTGGCTACACCTTC. It encodes CSVEGTGIGVGYTF.

The chain recombines TRBV19 with TRBJ2-3; 10 nucleotides align to TRBD2. The CDR3 length is 16 residues. Germline CDR1 and CDR2: LNHDA and SQIVND (reference sequence). V lost 2 bases, J lost 5 bases, and 7 bases stayed unmatched. The DNA of the CDR3 is TGTGCCAGTAGTATATACTCTAGCGGGAGAAAAGATACGCAGTATTTT. Translation: CASSIYSSGRKDTQYF.

The gene calls are TRBV10-3 and TRBJ1-5, with D hard to call. From germline, CDR1 is ENHRY and CDR2 SYGVKD. This CDR3 is built from 13 residues. Trimming cost V 10 bases and J 4 bases, with 14 bases left between them. The CDR3 nucleotides are TGTGCCACGAATCGGGATCTTAATCAGCCCCAGCATTTT. Protein sequence: CATNRDLNQPQHF.

This sequence joins TRBV6-5 and TRBJ1-2; D is unresolved. The CDR3 loop spans 15 amino acids. Trimming took off 5 bases at V and 8 bases at J, with 21 bases between the two ends. CDR1 MNHEY and CDR2 SVGAGI come from the germline V gene. CDR3 DNA sequence: TGTGCCAGCAGTCCAGCGGACCGTCTCATGGACGGCTACACCTTC. Translated, it gives CASSPADRLMDGYTF.

The gene calls are TRBV2 and TRBJ2-7, with 11 positions matching TRBD2. The CDR3 has 15 amino acids. J gave up 4 bases and V 3 bases, and 5 bases lay outside the gene matches. Germline values: CDR1 SNHLY, CDR2 FYNNEI. The CDR3 coding sequence is TGTGCCAGCAGTGACTCGGGACTAGCGGAATACGAGCAGTACTTC. Protein sequence: CASSDSGLAEYEQYF. The variable domain in full, with the rest retrieved from reference TRBV2 and TRBJ2-7, is EPEVTQTPSHQVTQMGQEVILRCVPISNHLYFYWYRQILGQKVEFLVSFYNNEISEKSEIFDDQFSVERPDGSNFTLKIRSTKLEDSAMYFCASSDSGLAEYEQYFGPGTRLTVT.

Only one count was recorded for this clone. The rearrangement joins TRBV29-1 to TRBJ2-1; 10 positions match TRBD2. Germline V gene data show CDR1 as SQVTM and CDR2 as ANQGSEA. The CDR3 is 14 residues long. V lost 4 bases, J lost 8 bases, and 8 bases stayed unmatched. CDR3 region: CSVVILAGVYEQFF. The CDR3 DNA reads as TGCAGCGTTGTTATCCTAGCGGGAGTTTATGAGCAGTTCTTC.

The V call is TRBV5-6, the J call TRBJ2-7; D is possibly TRBD1 or TRBD2 (5 bases each). Germline CDR1 SGHDT, CDR2 YYEEEE. There are 16 residues in the CDR3. The V gene lost 1 base and the J gene lost 0 bases, with 14 bases spanning the gap. CDR3 nucleotides: TGTGCCAGCAGCTTGTTCGGGGCCCTTATCTCCTACGAGCAGTACTTC. Its protein product is CASSLFGALISYEQYF.

The gene calls are TRBV5-6 and TRBJ1-1; D gene ambiguous. Germline V lookup: CDR1 SGHDT, CDR2 YYEEEE. The CDR3 covers 16 residues. With 0 bases removed from V and 1 base from J, the gap between germline ends came to 13 bases. The CDR3 sequence: CASSLGYSNSNTEAFF. DNA for the CDR3: TGTGCCAGCAGCTTGGGGTACAGTAACTCGAACACTGAAGCTTTCTTT.

CDR3 protein: CAIRGVAGVEQYF. The CDR3 region has the DNA TGTGCCATCAGGGGGGTAGCGGGAGTCGAGCAGTACTTC. J is TRBJ2-7 and V is TRBV10-3; 9 nucleotides agree with TRBD2. The length of the CDR3 is 13 residues. Germline V gene lookup returns CDR1 ENHRY and CDR2 SYGVKD. The V and J ends lost 6 bases and 6 bases, in that order; junction bases with no gene match: 6.

The chain joins TRBV19 to TRBJ1-6; D not resolved. The V gene's germline CDR1 is LNHDA and CDR2 SQIVND (reference sequence). V was cut by 8 bases and J by 3 bases, with 8 bases left in between. CDR3 length equals 13 residues. The DNA for the CDR3 is TGTGCCAGTCAGCGGAACTATAATTCACCCCTCCACTTT. Translated: CASQRNYNSPLHF.

This clone showed up just once. DNA for the CDR3: TGTGCCAGCAGCTTAATAGCGGGAGCGACAGATACGCAGTATTTT. Protein sequence: CASSLIAGATDTQYF. The rearrangement joins TRBV7-3 to TRBJ2-3, with 9 bases matching TRBD2. V lost 1 base to trimming and J lost 3 bases; unmatched junction nucleotides: 2. Germline V gives CDR1 SGHTA, CDR2 FQGTGA. The CDR3 sequence is 15 residues long.